This T cell receptor (beta chain) was sequenced for a study of CD8 T cells in Susac syndrome. Study-wide background: Intravenous immunoglobulin alone or corticosteroids were being given to patients with Susac syndrome at blood draw, unless they were therapy-naive.

This clonotype has just one count. The antigen is not known. The CDR3 spans 14 residues. cDNA came from around 0.5 to 1 ug RNA primed by random hexamers. Amplification of TCR beta CDR3 was carried out by immunoSEQ multiplex PCR, which covered 54 Vbeta and 13 Jbeta segments. TCRdb processed the immunoSEQ multiplex PCR reads anew with MiXCR; each CDR3 protein has one entry. Of around 100,000 distinct CDR3 sequences listed, 95% are singletons. Regarding the study as a whole: Susac syndrome CD8+ repertoires were clonally expanded, most strongly in CD8+ TEMRA cells. In total CD8+ repertoires, over 15 Susac-specific public clones were found, and CD8+ TEMRA repertoires had about 5.

The chain has TRBV1 and TRBJ2-7; the table's D gene call, TRBD1, was not cross checked with the DNA. TRBV1 is recorded as a pseudogene. The sample taken for sequencing was CD8+ T cells from PBMCs. This TCR derives from a human donor with Susac syndrome. Written as DNA, the CDR3 is TGCACCAGCAGCCAATCCGGGACAACCTACGAGCAGTACTTC. It translates to CTSSQSGTTYEQYF.